This passage covers 19 T cell receptor beta chains from one sample sequenced in a study of cytomegalovirus exposure and HLA in healthy donors. The PCR made use of 60 Vbeta and 13 Jbeta primers. TCRdb's table, derived via immunoSEQ multiplex PCR, lists solely in-frame clones and lacks some. The table includes 140,000 to 150,000 clones, 60% to 85% detected once. The sequencing sample was made of PBMCs. These receptors all stem from a man aged 40-49 years in good health and CMV-seropositive.

The chain has TRBV5-1 and TRBJ1-2, with a weak D call TRBD1 (6 bases). V was pared by 4 bases and J by 5 bases, with 15 bases between. The CDR3 length is 14 residues. Germline-derived CDR1 and CDR2 are SGHRS and YFSETQ. The CDR3 coding sequence is TGCGCCAGCAGCGGTACCCAAGGGGGATATGGCTACACCTTC. It encodes CASSGTQGGYGYTF.

The V call is TRBV4-3, the J call TRBJ2-2; 10 bases align to TRBD2. V shed 0 bases and J 4 bases; nucleotides not matched to a gene: 5. Germline values: CDR1 LGHNA, CDR2 YSLEER. The CDR3 is 17 residues long. The CDR3 protein is CASSQEGLAGVTGELFF. Written as DNA, the CDR3 is TGCGCCAGCAGCCAAGAAGGGCTAGCGGGAGTCACCGGGGAGCTGTTTTTT.

The chain uses TRBV7-8 and TRBJ1-3; D gene unclear. Deletions cut 1 base from V and 0 bases from J, with 7 bases between. CDR3 size: 15 residues. Germline CDR1 SGHVS, CDR2 FQNEAQ. CDR3 nucleotide sequence: TGTGCCAGCAGCTTAGTCAGTGGCTCTGGAAACACCATATATTTT. As protein: CASSLVSGSGNTIYF.

This clone was counted only a few times. An end of the junction differs from the germline gene, which may be a read error. The rearrangement joins TRBV5-1 to TRBJ2-6; perhaps TRBD1 as D (5 bases). Germline-derived CDR1 and CDR2 are SGHRS and YFSETQ. The CDR3 is 19 residues long. The CDR3 loop is CASSATRTSSVSGANGLTF. The CDR3 DNA reads TGCGCCAGCAGCGCGACCCGGACAAGCTCCGTCTCTGGGGCCAACGGCCTGACTTTC.

This chain connects TRBV6-6 to TRBJ2-1; D may be TRBD1 (6 bases). Germline assignment: CDR1 MNHNY and CDR2 SVGAGI (reference sequence). This CDR3 has 13 residues. V lost 8 bases and J lost 12, with 20 bases in between. CDR3 bases: TGTGCCAGCGACCCAACAGGGCCCCTAGGGCAGTTCTTC. Its translation is CASDPTGPLGQFF.

V usage is TRBV15 and J usage is TRBJ2-5; D gene unclear. The germline gives CDR1 LNHNV, CDR2 YYDKDF (reference sequence). The length of the CDR3 is 13 residues. Trimming shortened V by 0 bases and J by 4 bases, and 6 bases separated the two germline ends. CDR3 in amino acids: CATSRDLRETQYF. For the CDR3, the DNA is TGTGCCACCAGCAGAGATCTTCGAGAGACCCAGTACTTC.

The J gene is TRBJ1-3, the V gene TRBV10-3; a possible D gene is TRBD1 (6 bases). This CDR3 spans 14 amino acids. Germline-derived CDR1 and CDR2 are ENHRY and SYGVKD. With 6 bases removed from V and 3 bases from J, the gap between germline ends came to 12 bases. The CDR3 sequence is CAIRNNRVGNTIYF. Written as DNA, the CDR3 is TGTGCCATCAGAAATAACAGGGTTGGAAACACCATATATTTT.

This sequence joins TRBV5-6 and TRBJ2-3, with TRBD2 matching over 11 bases. The CDR3 spans 18 residues. CDR1 and CDR2 (germline): SGHDT, YYEEEE. V shed 2 bases and J 1 base; nucleotides not matched to a gene: 9. The CDR3 DNA sequence: TGTGCCAGCAGCTTTGAACTAGCGGGAGTAGGTGGCACAGATACGCAGTATTTT. This translates into CASSFELAGVGGTDTQYF. Filled out from reference TRBV5-6 and TRBJ2-3, the complete variable domain reads DAGVTQSPTHLIKTRGQQVTLRCSPKSGHDTVSWYQQALGQGPQFIFQYYEEEERQRGNFPDRFSGHQFPNYSSELNVNALLLGDSALYLCASSFELAGVGGTDTQYFGPGTRLTVL.

The chain combines TRBV29-1 with TRBJ2-5; 7 bases agree with TRBD1. Unmatched junction bases numbered 7, after V lost 4 bases and J lost 5 bases. CDR3 length: 13 amino acids. The germline gives CDR1 SQVTM, CDR2 ANQGSEA. CDR3 in amino acids: CSVGAGRGETQYF. CDR3 DNA: TGCAGCGTTGGGGCAGGCAGGGGGGAGACCCAGTACTTC.

The rearrangement links TRBV6-5 to TRBJ2-3; no clear D. The germline V and J ends were trimmed by 2 bases and 6 bases, with 12 bases remaining between them. This CDR3 is 14 amino acids long. Germline V gene data show CDR1 as MNHEY and CDR2 as SVGAGI. The CDR3 is CASSYLPHQDTQYF. The CDR3, as DNA: TGTGCCAGCAGTTACCTCCCCCACCAGGATACGCAGTATTTT.

The rearrangement links TRBV27 to TRBJ2-2; TRBD2 might be the D (6 bases). Germline lookup yields CDR1 MNHEY and CDR2 SMNVEV (reference sequence). V lost 2 bases and J lost 4, with 11 bases in between. This CDR3 has 15 residues. In nucleotides, the CDR3 is TGTGCCAGCAGTTTACGGGGGACTTTCACCGGGGAGCTGTTTTTT. It yields the protein CASSLRGTFTGELFF.

The rearrangement joins TRBV6-6 to TRBJ2-7; TRBD1 might be the D (6 bases). In germline, CDR1 is MNHNY, CDR2 SVGAGI (reference sequence). V lost 4 bases to trimming and J lost 6 bases, with 16 bases between them. The CDR3 runs 14 residues. CDR3 DNA: TGTGCCAGCAGTTCCGGCAAAACAGGGTTCGAGCAGTACTTC. Amino acid sequence: CASSSGKTGFEQYF.

The V and J genes are TRBV28 and TRBJ2-1, with D possibly being TRBD1 (5 bases). The CDR3 totals 12 residues. V dropped 5 bases and J dropped 8 bases, with 10 bases sitting between them. The germline V gene has CDR1 MDHEN and CDR2 SYDVKM. Here the CDR3 reads CASSAGLHEQFF. Written as DNA, the CDR3 is TGTGCCAGCAGTGCAGGGTTGCATGAGCAGTTCTTC. Full variable domain (missing parts from reference TRBV28 and TRBJ2-1): DVKVTQSSRYLVKRTGEKVFLECVQDMDHENMFWYRQDPGLGLRLIYFSYDVKMKEKGDIPEGYSVSREKKERFSLILESASTNQTSMYLCASSAGLHEQFFGPGTRLTVL.

The V gene is TRBV4-1, the J gene TRBJ2-5; possibly TRBD1 for D (5 bases). The J call is in doubt because the DNA end fits TRBJ2-7 better. The CDR3 totals 15 residues. Germline V gene lookup returns CDR1 MGHRA and CDR2 YSYEKL. CDR3 DNA: TGCGCCAGCAGCCAAGTTTTGGCAGGGCTCTACGAGCAGTACTTC. Its translation: CASSQVLAGLYEQYF.

The V and J genes are TRBV28 and TRBJ2-4; a possible D gene is TRBD2 (6 bases). V shed 5 bases and J shed 2 bases, with 16 bases lying between them. The germline CDR1 and CDR2 sequences are MDHEN and SYDVKM. The CDR3 is 16 amino acids. The CDR3 sequence: CASSPPVGGTKNIQYF. Here the CDR3 DNA reads TGTGCCAGCAGTCCCCCTGTGGGGGGAACCAAAAACATTCAGTACTTC.

V usage is TRBV6-5 and J usage is TRBJ2-3; 8 positions agree with TRBD1. There are 14 residues in the CDR3. V shed 8 bases, J shed 4 bases, and the junction held 8 bases outside the gene matches. The V gene's germline CDR1 is MNHEY and CDR2 SVGAGI. This CDR3 reads CASGLRTGSDTQYF. Written as DNA, the CDR3 is TGTGCCAGCGGGTTAAGGACAGGGTCAGATACGCAGTATTTT.

This clone was counted only a few times. V usage is TRBV13 and J usage is TRBJ1-1, with D possibly TRBD1 on 6 matching bases. Trimming removed 5 bases from V and 6 bases from J, with 13 bases in between. The length of the CDR3 is 13 residues. CDR1 and CDR2 from the germline V gene are PRHDT and FYEKMQ (reference sequence). The CDR3 spells CASSQTNRAEAFF. The CDR3 DNA is TGTGCCAGCAGCCAAACTAACAGGGCTGAAGCTTTCTTT.

The rearrangement joins TRBV11-2 to TRBJ2-5; 11 bases agree with TRBD2. CDR1 is SGHAT, CDR2 FQNNGV, per germline. CDR3 length: 17 residues. Losses at the gene ends were 5 bases for V and 5 bases for J; bases not matched to a gene: 13. The CDR3 nucleotides are TGTGCCAGCAGCCCCGGGACTAGCGGAGGGGATGGGGAGACCCAGTACTTC. Its translation is CASSPGTSGGDGETQYF.

V usage is TRBV28 and J usage is TRBJ2-5; no clear D gene. The CDR3 has 13 amino acids. Trimming shortened V by 2 bases and J by 6 bases, and 10 bases separated the two germline ends. Germline loops: CDR1 MDHEN, CDR2 SYDVKM. Here the CDR3 DNA reads TGTGCCAGCAGTTTAGATAGGAGTAAGACCCAGTACTTC. This gives the protein CASSLDRSKTQYF. Based on the CDR3 plus reference TRBV28 and TRBJ2-5, the full variable domain is DVKVTQSSRYLVKRTGEKVFLECVQDMDHENMFWYRQDPGLGLRLIYFSYDVKMKEKGDIPEGYSVSREKKERFSLILESASTNQTSMYLCASSLDRSKTQYFGPGTRLLVL.